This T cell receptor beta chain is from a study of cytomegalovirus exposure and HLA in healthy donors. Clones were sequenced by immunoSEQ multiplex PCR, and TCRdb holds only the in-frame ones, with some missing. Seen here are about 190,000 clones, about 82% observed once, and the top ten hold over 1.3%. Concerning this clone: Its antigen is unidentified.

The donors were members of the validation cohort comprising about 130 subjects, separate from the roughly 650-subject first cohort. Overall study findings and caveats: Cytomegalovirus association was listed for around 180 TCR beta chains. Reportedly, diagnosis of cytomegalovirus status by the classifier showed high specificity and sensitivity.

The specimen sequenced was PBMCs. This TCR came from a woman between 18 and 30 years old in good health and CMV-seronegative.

The CDR3 loop reads CASSLDFSRGDLSYNEQFF. In DNA form, the CDR3 reads TGTGCCAGCAGCTTAGATTTCAGTAGGGGCGACCTCTCCTACAATGAGCAGTTCTTC. The chain joins TRBV11-2 to TRBJ2-1; weak D call: TRBD1 (5 bases). The germline V gene has CDR1 SGHAT and CDR2 FQNNGV. V was shortened by 0 bases and J by 0 bases, with 18 bases between the two germline ends. This CDR3 contains 19 residues.